These 17 T cell receptor beta chains came from one sample sequenced in a study of identical twins. TCRdb analysed the 5' RACE reads with MiXCR anew, one entry per CDR3 protein. The sample has about 530,000 distinct CDR3 sequences, roughly 15% seen once. This sample also belongs to another study, concerning yellow fever vaccine responses in identical twins.

Sequencing input: CD4+ T cells sorted from blood. These receptors all stem from a woman in her late teens or twenties in good health.

This clonotype was counted at least ten times. The chain couples TRBV5-1 to TRBJ2-2; 8 nucleotides match TRBD1. The CDR3 covers 14 residues. Trimming at V came to 4 bases and at J to 6 bases, leaving 5 bases not matched to a gene. Germline CDR1 and CDR2: SGHRS and YFSETQ. DNA of the CDR3: TGCGCCAGCAGCGCAAGGACAGGGTCCGGGGAGCTGTTTTTT. This encodes CASSARTGSGELFF.

The chain links TRBV7-2 to TRBJ2-3, with D possibly TRBD2 on 6 matching bases. V gave up 3 bases and J gave up 3 bases, with 13 bases separating them. From germline, CDR1 is SGHTA and CDR2 FQGNSA. This CDR3 region has 15 residues. CDR3 DNA: TGTGCCAGCAGCTTCGGGGGAGCCAAAACAGATACGCAGTATTTT. This encodes CASSFGGAKTDTQYF.

The V gene is TRBV7-9, the J gene TRBJ2-3; 9 bases align to TRBD2. CDR3 length: 14 residues. Germline assignment: CDR1 SEHNR and CDR2 FQNEAQ (reference sequence). V trimming: 3 bases; J trimming: 5 bases; junction bases outside the gene matches: 3. As DNA, the CDR3 is TGTGCCAGCAGCTTCCCTAGCGGGGTAGATACGCAGTATTTT. This sequence encodes CASSFPSGVDTQYF.

The V call is TRBV4-1, the J call TRBJ2-1; the D gene is possibly TRBD2 (5 bases). Germline lookup yields CDR1 MGHRA and CDR2 YSYEKL. V gave up 3 bases and J gave up 9 bases, with 15 bases separating them. The CDR3 sequence is 14 residues long. In nucleotides, the CDR3 is TGCGCCAGCAGCCACACCGCTAGGAGGCCTGAGCAGTTCTTC. Residues: CASSHTARRPEQFF.

On this clonotype itself: At one boundary the junction diverges from the germline segment, which might be a read error. In DNA form, the CDR3 reads TGCACCAGCAACCCGGGACAGTGGACTGATACGCAGTATTTT. As protein: CTSNPGQWTDTQYF. The chain has TRBV5-1 and TRBJ2-3, with 7 bases that match TRBD1. This CDR3 contains 14 residues. Germline CDR1 is SGHRS and CDR2 is YFSETQ.

This rearrangement joins TRBV3-1 to TRBJ1-5; no clear D. Trimming removed 4 bases at V and 0 bases at J, with 10 bases between. The CDR3 is 15 residues long. CDR1 is LGHDT, CDR2 YNNKEL, per germline (reference sequence). The CDR3 DNA reads TGTGCCAGCAGCCTGGGTGTAAGTAGCAATCAGCCCCAGCATTTT. This sequence encodes CASSLGVSSNQPQHF.

The rearrangement joins TRBV7-8 to TRBJ2-7; tentatively, D is TRBD1 or TRBD2 (5 bases each). Germline loops: CDR1 SGHVS, CDR2 FQNEAQ. V shed 5 bases and J shed 5 bases, with 19 bases lying between them. CDR3 length: 15 residues. CDR3 DNA sequence: TGTGCCAGCAGCCCCCGGCTGACAGAGGGCAACGAGCAGTACGTC. Translating it yields CASSPRLTEGNEQYV.

This clonotype was counted only a few times. This rearrangement joins TRBV7-9 to TRBJ2-7; possible D gene TRBD2, 5 bases. The CDR3 has 15 residues. The germline V gene encodes CDR1 SEHNR and CDR2 FQNEAQ (reference sequence). Trimming removed 1 base from V and 3 bases from J, with 13 bases in between. The CDR3 spells CASSLEGESYYEQYV. CDR3 nucleotides: TGTGCCAGCAGCTTAGAGGGAGAGTCCTACTACGAGCAGTACGTC.

For the CDR3, the DNA is TGTGCCAGCAGCCAAGGCACAGGGTTCTACGAGCAGTACTTC. This translates into CASSQGTGFYEQYF. The chain combines TRBV3-1 with TRBJ2-7; weak D call: TRBD1 (6 bases). Germline V gene lookup returns CDR1 LGHDT and CDR2 YNNKEL (reference sequence). This CDR3 is built from 14 residues. V shed 1 base and J shed 3 bases, with 10 bases lying between them.

This chain joins TRBV7-9 and TRBJ2-7; 8 bases are a match to TRBD1. CDR1 is SEHNR, CDR2 FQNEAQ, per germline (reference sequence). V trimming: 5 bases; J trimming: 0 bases; junction bases outside the gene matches: 6. CDR3 size: 15 residues. This CDR3 is CASSPRQGYSYEQYF. As DNA, the CDR3 is TGTGCCAGCAGCCCCCGACAGGGGTACTCCTACGAGCAGTACTTC. Filled out from reference TRBV7-9 and TRBJ2-7, the complete variable domain reads DTGVSQNPRHKITKRGQNVTFRCDPISEHNRLYWYRQTLGQGPEFLTYFQNEAQLEKSRLLSDRFSAERPKGSFSTLEIQRTEQGDSAMYLCASSPRQGYSYEQYFGPGTRLTVT.

This clonotype was observed at least ten times. This rearrangement joins TRBV29-1 to TRBJ2-1; 10 nucleotides agree with TRBD2. In germline, CDR1 is SQVTM, CDR2 ANQGSEA. CDR3 length: 15 residues. J was trimmed by 5 bases and V by 7 bases; bases with no gene match: 11. The CDR3 loop is CSAHQQAGGHNEQFF. The DNA for the CDR3 is TGCAGCGCCCACCAGCAAGCGGGAGGGCACAATGAGCAGTTCTTC.

This clonotype was detected many times. The V call is TRBV9, the J call TRBJ2-1; 8 nucleotides line up with TRBD2. The CDR3 runs to 15 residues. Germline-derived CDR1 and CDR2 are SGDLS and YYNGEE. J was trimmed by 4 bases and V by 3 bases; bases with no gene match: 6. CDR3 amino acids: CASSAGTRAYNEQFF. Written as DNA, the CDR3 is TGTGCCAGCAGCGCGGGGACTAGAGCGTACAATGAGCAGTTCTTC.

This clonotype was counted a few times. The CDR3 DNA sequence: TGCAGTGCTAACCGGGCCAGCGGGAACAACTACGAGCAGTACTTC. As protein: CSANRASGNNYEQYF. The chain has TRBV20-1 and TRBJ2-7; 7 bases fit TRBD2. From germline, CDR1 is DFQATT and CDR2 SNEGSKA (reference sequence). The CDR3 covers 15 residues. V was pared by 4 bases and J by 3 bases, with 12 bases of the junction left unmatched.

This rearrangement joins TRBV7-9 to TRBJ1-1; TRBD1 is a possible D gene (5 bases). The CDR3 has 17 residues. Germline V lookup: CDR1 SEHNR, CDR2 FQNEAQ (reference sequence). Trimming removed 3 bases at V and 5 bases at J, with 22 bases between. This CDR3 is CASSFRDVGVGRTEAFF. Here the CDR3 DNA reads TGTGCCAGCAGCTTCCGTGATGTAGGGGTTGGTCGAACTGAAGCTTTCTTT.

The gene calls are TRBV3-1 and TRBJ2-5; D uncertain. V was shortened by 1 base and J by 5 bases, with 11 bases between the two germline ends. The V gene's germline CDR1 is LGHDT and CDR2 YNNKEL (reference sequence). The CDR3 is 14 residues long. CDR3 sequence reads: CASSQAAARETQYF. The CDR3, as DNA: TGTGCCAGCAGCCAAGCGGCAGCTCGGGAGACCCAGTACTTC.

This clonotype was detected a few times. This chain joins TRBV2 and TRBJ1-4; D is unresolved. The CDR3 loop spans 13 amino acids. V shed 8 bases and J shed 2 bases, with 9 bases lying between them. In germline, CDR1 is SNHLY, CDR2 FYNNEI. The CDR3 is CASSSVTNEKLFF. CDR3 nucleotide sequence: TGTGCCAGCTCATCTGTGACTAATGAAAAACTGTTTTTT.

This clonotype showed up just a few times. The V call is TRBV6-5, the J call TRBJ1-2, with D uncertain. Between the trimmed V and J ends, which lost 2 bases and 0 bases, there was a span of 10 bases. CDR1 is MNHEY and CDR2 is SVGAGI in the germline V gene. The CDR3 extends over 15 amino acids. The CDR3 loop reads CASSYERQANYGYTF. The CDR3 DNA sequence: TGTGCCAGCAGTTACGAACGTCAGGCTAACTATGGCTACACCTTC.